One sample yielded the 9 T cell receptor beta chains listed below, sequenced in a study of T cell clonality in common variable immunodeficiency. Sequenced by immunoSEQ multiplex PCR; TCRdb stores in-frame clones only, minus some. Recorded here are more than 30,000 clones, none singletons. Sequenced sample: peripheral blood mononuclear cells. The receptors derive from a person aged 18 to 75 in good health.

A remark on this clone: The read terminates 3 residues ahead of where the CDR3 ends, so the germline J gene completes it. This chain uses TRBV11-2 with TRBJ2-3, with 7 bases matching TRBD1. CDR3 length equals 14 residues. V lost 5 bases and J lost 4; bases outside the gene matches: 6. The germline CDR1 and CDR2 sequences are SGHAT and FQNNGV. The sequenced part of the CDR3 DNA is TGTGCCAGCAGCCTGAGACAGGGCGCAGATACG. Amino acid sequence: CASSLRQGADT. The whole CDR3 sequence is CASSLRQGADTQYF.

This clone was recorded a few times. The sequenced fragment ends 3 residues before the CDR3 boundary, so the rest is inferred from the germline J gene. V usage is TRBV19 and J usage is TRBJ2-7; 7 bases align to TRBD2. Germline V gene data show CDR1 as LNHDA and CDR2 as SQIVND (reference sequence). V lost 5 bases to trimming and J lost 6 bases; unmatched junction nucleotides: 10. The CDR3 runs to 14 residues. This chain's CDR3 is CASSSTLADCEQYF. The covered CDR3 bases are TGTGCCAGTAGTTCGACGCTAGCGGACTGCGAG.

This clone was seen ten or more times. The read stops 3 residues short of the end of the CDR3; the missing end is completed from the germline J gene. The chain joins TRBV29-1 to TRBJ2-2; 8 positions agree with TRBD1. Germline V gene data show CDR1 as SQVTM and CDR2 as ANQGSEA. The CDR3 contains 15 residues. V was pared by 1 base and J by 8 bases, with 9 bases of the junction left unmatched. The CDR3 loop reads CSVEVGQGLRGELFF. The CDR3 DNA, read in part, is TGCAGCGTTGAAGTCGGACAGGGATTACGTGGGGAG.

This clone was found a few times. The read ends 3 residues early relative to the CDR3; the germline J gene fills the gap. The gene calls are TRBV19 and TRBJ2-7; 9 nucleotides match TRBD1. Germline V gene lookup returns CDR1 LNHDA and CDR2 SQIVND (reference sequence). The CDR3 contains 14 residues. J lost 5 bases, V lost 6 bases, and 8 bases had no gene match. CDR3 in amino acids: CASRPPGQGNEQYF. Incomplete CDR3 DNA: TGTGCCAGTAGACCCCCGGGACAGGGAAACGAG.

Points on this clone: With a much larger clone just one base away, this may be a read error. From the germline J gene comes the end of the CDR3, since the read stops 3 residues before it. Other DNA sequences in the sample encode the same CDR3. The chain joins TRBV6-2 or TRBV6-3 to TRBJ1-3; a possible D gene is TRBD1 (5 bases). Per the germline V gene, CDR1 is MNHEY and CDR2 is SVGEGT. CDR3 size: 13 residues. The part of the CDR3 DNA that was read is TGTGCCAGCAGATCCTCGGGGGGAAACACA. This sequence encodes CASRSSGGNT. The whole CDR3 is CASRSSGGNTIYF.

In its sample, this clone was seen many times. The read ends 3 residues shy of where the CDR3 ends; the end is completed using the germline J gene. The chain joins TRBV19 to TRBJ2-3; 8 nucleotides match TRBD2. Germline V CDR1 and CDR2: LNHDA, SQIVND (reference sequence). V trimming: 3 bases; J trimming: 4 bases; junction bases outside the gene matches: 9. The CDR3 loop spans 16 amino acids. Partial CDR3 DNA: TGTGCCAGTAGTATTGAGGGGACTAGGAGCCCAGATACG. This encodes CASSIEGTRSPDT. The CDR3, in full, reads CASSIEGTRSPDTQYF.

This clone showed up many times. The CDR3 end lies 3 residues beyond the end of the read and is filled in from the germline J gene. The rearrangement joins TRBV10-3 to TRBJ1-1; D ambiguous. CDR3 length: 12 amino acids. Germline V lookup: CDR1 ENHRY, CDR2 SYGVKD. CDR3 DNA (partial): TGTGCCATCAGTGAGACAAGGCAGGAA. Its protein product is CAISETRQE. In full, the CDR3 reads CAISETRQEAFF.

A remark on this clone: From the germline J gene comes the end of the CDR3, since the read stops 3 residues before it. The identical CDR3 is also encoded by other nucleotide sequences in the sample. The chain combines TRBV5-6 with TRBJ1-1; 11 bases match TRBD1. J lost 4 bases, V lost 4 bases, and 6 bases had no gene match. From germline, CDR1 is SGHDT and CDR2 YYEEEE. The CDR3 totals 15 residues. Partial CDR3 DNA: TGTGCCAGCAGCCAAACCGGGACAGGGGGCACTGAA. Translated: CASSQTGTGGTE. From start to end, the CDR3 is CASSQTGTGGTEAFF.

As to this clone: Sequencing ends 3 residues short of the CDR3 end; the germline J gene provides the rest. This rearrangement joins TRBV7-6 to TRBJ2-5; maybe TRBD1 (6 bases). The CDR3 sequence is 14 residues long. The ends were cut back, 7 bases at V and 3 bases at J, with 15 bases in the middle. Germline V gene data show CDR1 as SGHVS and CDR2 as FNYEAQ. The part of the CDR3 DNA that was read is TGTGCCAGCACCGCGAATTCAGGGGAAGAGACC. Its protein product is CASTANSGEET. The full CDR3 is CASTANSGEETQYF. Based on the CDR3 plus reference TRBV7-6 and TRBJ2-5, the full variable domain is GAGVSQSPRYKVTKRGQDVALRCDPISGHVSLYWYRQALGQGPEFLTYFNYEAQQDKSGLPNDRFSAERPEGSISTLTIQRTEQRDSAMYRCASTANSGEETQYFGPGTRLLVL.